Below are 25 T cell receptor beta chains sequenced from a single sample in a study of blood T cell repertoires in COVID-19. The repertoire was sequenced with immunoSEQ multiplex PCR; TCRdb's copy has only in-frame clones and lacks some. The table records about 500,000 clones, around 90% of them present only once. The material sequenced was PBMCs or T cells enriched from blood (not recorded which). The receptors derive from a woman younger than 30 who had recovered from COVID-19.

This clone was counted between two and nine times. The chain uses TRBV11-3 and TRBJ1-6; D is uncertain. The CDR3 has 16 amino acids. The V and J ends lost 2 bases and 5 bases respectively, with 13 bases between them. Germline CDR1 is SGHNT and CDR2 is YENEEA. The CDR3 here is CASSLTGRENNSPLHF. As DNA, the CDR3 is TGTGCCAGCAGCTTAACGGGGAGGGAGAATAATTCACCCCTCCACTTT.

This clone has a handful of counts. The chain combines TRBV30 with TRBJ2-7, with D hard to call. With 2 bases removed from V and 5 bases from J, the gap between germline ends came to 13 bases. The CDR3 covers 13 residues. CDR1 and CDR2 from the germline V gene are GTSNPN and SVGIG (reference sequence). The CDR3 reads CAWSKTLGHEQYF. CDR3 in DNA: TGTGCCTGGAGTAAAACCCTGGGCCACGAGCAGTACTTC.

The CDR3 sequence is CASSPNTDGDGYTF. In nucleotides, the CDR3 is TGTGCCAGCAGCCCGAATACCGACGGGGATGGCTACACCTTC. The V and J genes are TRBV5-6 and TRBJ1-2; unclear D gene. In germline, CDR1 is SGHDT, CDR2 YYEEEE. Trimming removed 4 bases from V and 6 bases from J, with 16 bases in between. The length of the CDR3 is 14 residues.

The V call is TRBV7-6, the J call TRBJ1-3; no clear D gene. The CDR3 is 15 amino acids. V lost 5 bases and J 0 bases, leaving 11 bases between the germline ends. Germline V lookup: CDR1 SGHVS, CDR2 FNYEAQ. In DNA, the CDR3 is TGTGCCAGCAGCGCCGACACCTACTCTGGAAACACCATATATTTT. Its protein product is CASSADTYSGNTIYF. Looking up the rest from reference TRBV7-6 and TRBJ1-3 gives the full variable domain: GAGVSQSPRYKVTKRGQDVALRCDPISGHVSLYWYRQALGQGPEFLTYFNYEAQQDKSGLPNDRFSAERPEGSISTLTIQRTEQRDSAMYRCASSADTYSGNTIYFGEGSWLTVV.

The chain carries TRBV5-1 and TRBJ2-6; 8 bases align to TRBD1. Germline V gene lookup returns CDR1 SGHRS and CDR2 YFSETQ. Germline trimming cut 4 bases from V and 0 bases from J; bases unmatched to any gene: 3. The CDR3 has 16 residues. The CDR3 coding sequence is TGCGCCAGCAGCAATGGACAGGGCTCTGGGGCCAACGTCCTGACTTTC. Its translation: CASSNGQGSGANVLTF.

The J gene is TRBJ1-1, the V gene TRBV5-1; D gene ambiguous. This CDR3 contains 14 residues. The V gene lost 2 bases and the J gene lost 4 bases, with 12 bases spanning the gap. CDR1 and CDR2 (germline): SGHRS, YFSETQ. The CDR3 bases are TGCGCCAGCAGCTTTGAGGGTCTGGGCACTGAAGCTTTCTTT. This gives the protein CASSFEGLGTEAFF.

The V call is TRBV12-5, the J call TRBJ2-1; 10 bases line up with TRBD2. Losses at the gene ends were 2 bases for V and 7 bases for J; bases not matched to a gene: 11. Germline V gene lookup returns CDR1 LGHNT and CDR2 FRNRAP. This CDR3 spans 17 amino acids. CDR3 in DNA: TGTGCTAGTGGTTTGAGTCCACTAGCGGGGAGTCCGAATGAGCAGTTCTTC. Amino acids: CASGLSPLAGSPNEQFF.

The chain has TRBV5-1 and TRBJ1-1; 8 bases fit TRBD1. There are 16 residues in the CDR3. V lost 4 bases to trimming and J lost 3 bases; unmatched junction nucleotides: 11. Germline-derived CDR1 and CDR2 are SGHRS and YFSETQ. Here the CDR3 DNA reads TGCGCCAGCAGCCCTACTGGACAGGGTGGGGACACTGAAGCTTTCTTT. It specifies CASSPTGQGGDTEAFF.

Only one count was recorded for this clone. This chain links TRBV30 with TRBJ1-2, with D uncertain. Per germline, CDR1 GTSNPN and CDR2 SVGIG (reference sequence). This CDR3 contains 13 residues. Trimming removed 4 bases from V and 0 bases from J, with 9 bases in between. CDR3 region: CAWNSIPNYGYTF. The CDR3 nucleotides read TGTGCCTGGAACAGTATCCCTAACTATGGCTACACCTTC.

The chain has TRBV7-8 and TRBJ2-5, with D possibly matching TRBD1 (6 bases). Germline assignment: CDR1 SGHVS and CDR2 FQNEAQ. V lost 6 bases, J lost 3 bases, and 11 bases lay in between. The CDR3 is 13 amino acids. CDR3 residues: CASSLQGKETQYF. The CDR3 bases are TGTGCCAGCAGTCTACAGGGTAAAGAGACCCAGTACTTC.

The chain links TRBV4-1 to TRBJ1-1; the D gene is possibly TRBD1 (5 bases). The CDR3 extends over 13 amino acids. V lost 5 bases to trimming and J lost 5 bases, with 12 bases between them. The V gene's germline CDR1 is MGHRA and CDR2 YSYEKL. The CDR3 DNA follows: TGCGCCAGCAGCGTGGGGGGGGATACTGAAGCTTTCTTT. Translating gives CASSVGGDTEAFF.

The chain combines TRBV11-3 with TRBJ1-2; D not certain. Per germline, CDR1 SGHNT and CDR2 YENEEA. The CDR3 has 14 residues. V was cut by 7 bases and J by 7 bases, with 19 bases left in between. The CDR3 loop reads CASTFLQVTGGYTF. The CDR3 nucleotides are TGTGCCAGCACCTTCCTTCAGGTCACTGGTGGCTACACCTTC.

The chain carries TRBV3-1 (or the pseudogene TRBV3-2) and TRBJ1-1, with D hard to call. Germline CDR1 and CDR2: LGHDT and YNNKEL (reference sequence). V lost 1 base, J lost 8 bases, and 11 bases lay in between. The CDR3 consists of 13 residues. The CDR3 DNA reads as TGTGCCAGCAGCCAAGTTCTGGCCGCAGAAGCTTTCTTT. Encoded protein: CASSQVLAAEAFF.

This rearrangement joins TRBV11-2 to TRBJ2-2; 8 positions agree with TRBD1. This CDR3 region has 13 residues. CDR1 is SGHAT, CDR2 FQNNGV, per germline. The trim removed 4 bases at V and 5 bases at J, leaving 0 bases unmatched. CDR3 loop: CASSWTGTGELFF. CDR3 nucleotides: TGTGCCAGCAGCTGGACAGGGACCGGGGAGCTGTTTTTT.

The chain links TRBV7-9 to TRBJ1-6; the match to TRBD1 covers 7 bases. J was trimmed by 10 bases and V by 7 bases; bases with no gene match: 13. CDR3 length: 15 residues. CDR1 and CDR2 from the germline V gene are SEHNR and FQNEAQ (reference sequence). CDR3 nucleotides: TGTGCCAGCACCTCCTCCAGGGGGGCGCGGTCACCCCTCCACTTT. Translating it yields CASTSSRGARSPLHF. Variable domain in full (rest from reference TRBV7-9 and TRBJ1-6): DTGVSQNPRHKITKRGQNVTFRCDPISEHNRLYWYRQTLGQGPEFLTYFQNEAQLEKSRLLSDRFSAERPKGSFSTLEIQRTEQGDSAMYLCASTSSRGARSPLHFGNGTRLTVT.

The V gene is TRBV2, the J gene TRBJ2-5, with 9 bases matching TRBD2. Germline loops: CDR1 SNHLY, CDR2 FYNNEI. Trimming removed 3 bases from V and 4 bases from J; junction bases left unmatched: 3. The CDR3 sequence is 14 residues long. The CDR3 DNA is TGTGCCAGCAGTGAGCGGGGGGGCGGAGAGACCCAGTACTTC. It yields the protein CASSERGGGETQYF.

The gene calls are TRBV29-1 and TRBJ1-1, with 7 nucleotides matching TRBD1. Trimming removed 4 bases from V and 6 bases from J; junction bases left unmatched: 8. Germline CDR1 reads SQVTM; CDR2 reads ANQGSEA. The CDR3 extends over 13 amino acids. The CDR3 nucleotides are TGCAGCGTTGCGTCGACAGGGATGGCTGAAGCTTTCTTT. It yields the protein CSVASTGMAEAFF.

The gene calls are TRBV25-1 and TRBJ1-2; no firm D call. With 1 base removed from V and 8 bases from J, the gap between germline ends came to 20 bases. Germline CDR1 and CDR2: MGHDK and SYGVNS. The CDR3 totals 16 residues. The CDR3 region has the DNA TGTGCCAGCAGTGAATCGGTCTTTGGCGGAATATCAGGCTACACCTTC. This translates into CASSESVFGGISGYTF.

The V and J genes are TRBV11-2 and TRBJ2-7, with 9 bases aligning to TRBD1. V shed 8 bases, J shed 3 bases, and the junction held 11 bases outside the gene matches. Germline loops: CDR1 SGHAT, CDR2 FQNNGV. The CDR3 is 15 amino acids. This CDR3 reads CASSKGQGGVYEQYF. The DNA of the CDR3 is TGTGCCAGCTCGAAGGGACAGGGCGGCGTCTACGAGCAGTACTTC.

The V gene is TRBV9, the J gene TRBJ2-1; the match to TRBD1 covers 8 bases. CDR1 is SGDLS, CDR2 YYNGEE, per germline. The V gene end was trimmed by 0 bases and the J gene end by 4 bases; junction bases not matched to a gene: 6. This CDR3 is built from 16 residues. CDR3 loop: CASSVGGTGPYNEQFF. CDR3 DNA sequence: TGTGCCAGCAGCGTAGGGGGGACAGGCCCATACAATGAGCAGTTCTTC.

This rearrangement joins TRBV6-5 to TRBJ2-3; 9 bases are a match to TRBD2. After removal of 6 bases from V and 1 base from J, the junction contained 5 bases not matched to a gene. The germline V gene has CDR1 MNHEY and CDR2 SVGAGI. CDR3 size: 15 residues. The CDR3 sequence: CASRGLAGGTDTQYF. CDR3 DNA sequence: TGTGCCAGCAGGGGTTTAGCGGGGGGCACAGATACGCAGTATTTT.

The chain combines TRBV3-1 (or the pseudogene TRBV3-2) with TRBJ2-7; a weak D match, TRBD2 (5 bases). This CDR3 region has 15 residues. The germline V gene has CDR1 LGHDT and CDR2 YNNKEL (reference sequence). The germline V and J ends were trimmed by 3 bases and 1 base, with 13 bases remaining between them. CDR3 DNA sequence: TGTGCCAGCAGCCACACACTAGTAGGTTCCTACGAGCAGTACTTC. Its translation: CASSHTLVGSYEQYF.

The chain has TRBV24-1 and TRBJ2-3; 8 bases match TRBD2. This CDR3 has 15 residues. Trimming took 4 bases from V and 1 from J; bases not matched to a gene: 3. Germline CDR1 KGHDR, CDR2 SFDVKD. The CDR3 sequence: CATSDPTSGTDTQYF. In DNA form, the CDR3 reads TGTGCCACCAGTGACCCGACTAGCGGCACAGATACGCAGTATTTT.

This chain connects TRBV30 to TRBJ2-3, with 10 nucleotides matching TRBD2. V gave up 1 base and J gave up 5 bases; unmatched junction bases: 9. This CDR3 has 16 residues. CDR1 GTSNPN and CDR2 SVGIG come from the germline V gene (reference sequence). In nucleotides, the CDR3 is TGTGCCTGGAGTGGGGCGAGCGGGGGGGCGTTAGATACGCAGTATTTT. This gives the protein CAWSGASGGALDTQYF.

This clone was detected once. The V gene is TRBV7-9, the J gene TRBJ2-7, with TRBD1 matching 7 bases. V shed 4 bases, J shed 1 base, and the junction held 10 bases outside the gene matches. Germline V gene lookup returns CDR1 SEHNR and CDR2 FQNEAQ (reference sequence). This CDR3 is 16 amino acids long. The CDR3 region is CASSSYTGELSYEQYF. CDR3 sequence (DNA): TGTGCCAGCAGCTCCTACACAGGGGAGTTGTCCTACGAGCAGTACTTC.